These 14 T cell receptor beta chains came from one sample sequenced in a study of control samples from healthy donors and cancer patients. Repertoires were generated with immunoSEQ multiplex PCR, while TCRdb's copy carries only in-frame clones and drops some. This table has roughly 370,000 clones, around 90% appearing once. The sample taken for sequencing was PBMCs. The receptor set was obtained from a man aged 35 to 55 with head and neck cancer.

V and J are TRBV18 and TRBJ2-7; possibly TRBD1 for D (8 bases). Trimming left V 5 bases short and J 2 bases short, with 19 bases between. Germline V gives CDR1 KGHSH, CDR2 LQKENI. CDR3 length: 16 amino acids. The CDR3 here is CASSAPGQGGTYEQYF. CDR3 in DNA: TGTGCCAGCTCAGCGCCCGGACAGGGAGGGACCTACGAGCAGTACTTC.

This sequence joins TRBV3-1 (or the pseudogene TRBV3-2) and TRBJ1-2; 8 bases fit TRBD1. Germline CDR1 LGHDT, CDR2 YNNKEL (reference sequence). The V and J ends lost 4 bases and 5 bases, in that order; junction bases with no gene match: 9. This CDR3 is built from 15 residues. Written as DNA, the CDR3 is TGTGCCAGCAGCCCGAGACAGGGGTTAGGGTATGGCTACACCTTC. This sequence encodes CASSPRQGLGYGYTF.

V gene TRBV19 combines with J gene TRBJ1-5; the D is unclear. This CDR3 contains 14 residues. From germline, CDR1 is LNHDA and CDR2 SQIVND (reference sequence). Trimming pared 0 bases from V and 7 bases from J, leaving 10 bases between. CDR3 loop: CASSIDSDGQPQHF. The CDR3 nucleotides read TGTGCCAGTAGTATAGATTCGGACGGCCAGCCCCAGCATTTT.

The chain links TRBV10-1 to TRBJ2-2; D is perhaps TRBD1 or TRBD2 (5 bases each). Per the germline V gene, CDR1 is WNHNN and CDR2 is SYGVQD (reference sequence). V was pared by 8 bases and J by 6 bases, with 13 bases between. This CDR3 has 13 residues. As DNA, the CDR3 is TGCGCCAGCGGATGGGACCATCCCGGGGAGCTGTTTTTT. Amino acids: CASGWDHPGELFF.

This clone was detected once. The rearrangement uses TRBV5-6 and TRBJ1-5; perhaps TRBD1 as D (5 bases). CDR3 size: 13 residues. Germline values: CDR1 SGHDT, CDR2 YYEEEE. Trimming removed 2 bases from V and 8 bases from J, with 11 bases in between. The CDR3 is CASSLELGEPQHF. Here the CDR3 DNA reads TGTGCCAGCAGCTTAGAACTGGGGGAGCCCCAGCATTTT.

V gene TRBV5-1 combines with J gene TRBJ1-2; D possibly corresponds to TRBD1 (5 bases). Germline V lookup: CDR1 SGHRS, CDR2 YFSETQ. V was cut by 4 bases and J by 6 bases, with 16 bases left in between. CDR3 length equals 14 residues. The DNA for the CDR3 is TGCGCCAGCAGCCTAGACAGTCCGGGGGATGGCTACACCTTC. This encodes CASSLDSPGDGYTF.

The rearrangement joins TRBV24-1 to TRBJ2-5; 12 bases fit TRBD1. This CDR3 region has 16 residues. V shed 0 bases and J 4 bases; nucleotides not matched to a gene: 2. CDR1 is KGHDR and CDR2 is SFDVKD in the germline V gene. The CDR3: CATSDLGTGGLETQYF. In nucleotides, the CDR3 is TGTGCCACCAGTGATTTGGGGACAGGGGGCTTAGAGACCCAGTACTTC.

The rearrangement uses TRBV5-4 and TRBJ2-5; 11 bases fit TRBD2. Germline CDR1 and CDR2: SGHNT and YYREEE (reference sequence). The CDR3 sequence is 15 residues long. The junction had 3 bases not matched to a gene; V was cut back by 4 bases and J by 1 base. CDR3: CASSGGLAAQETQYF. The CDR3 nucleotides read TGTGCCAGCAGCGGGGGACTAGCGGCCCAAGAGACCCAGTACTTC. Drawing the rest from reference TRBV5-4 and TRBJ2-5, the complete variable domain is ETGVTQSPTHLIKTRGQQVTLRCSSQSGHNTVSWYQQALGQGPQFIFQYYREEENGRGNFPPRFSGLQFPNYSSELNVNALELDDSALYLCASSGGLAAQETQYFGPGTRLLVL.

This clone was observed a single time. The rearrangement uses TRBV9 and TRBJ2-1; 11 bases are shared with TRBD2. In germline, CDR1 is SGDLS, CDR2 YYNGEE. V lost 3 bases and J lost 1; bases outside the gene matches: 18. The CDR3 has 21 residues. The CDR3 DNA reads as TGTGCCAGCAGCGAGGCCCCGGGACTAGCGGACTCAAGAGGGTCCTACAATGAGCAGTTCTTC. Protein sequence: CASSEAPGLADSRGSYNEQFF.

V is TRBV7-9 and J is TRBJ2-6; TRBD2 might be the D (5 bases). Germline-derived CDR1 and CDR2 are SEHNR and FQNEAQ (reference sequence). The ends were cut back, 6 bases at V and 4 bases at J, with 16 bases in the middle. The CDR3 is 16 amino acids. DNA of the CDR3: TGTGCCAGCAGACCCCCCCGGGGTCCCGGGGCCAACGTCCTGACTTTC. Protein product: CASRPPRGPGANVLTF.

This chain connects TRBV3-1 (or the pseudogene TRBV3-2) to TRBJ1-2; TRBD1 aligns across 9 bases. The germline CDR1 and CDR2 sequences are LGHDT and YNNKEL (reference sequence). The CDR3 covers 15 residues. Trimming removed 4 bases from V and 4 bases from J; junction bases left unmatched: 7. The CDR3 DNA sequence: TGTGCCAGCAGCCGAAGGACAGGGGACCCCTATGGCTACACCTTC. Amino acid sequence: CASSRRTGDPYGYTF.

V usage is TRBV28 and J usage is TRBJ1-3; 7 bases align to TRBD1. With V trimmed by 5 bases and J by 2 bases, 6 bases remained unmatched. CDR3 size: 15 residues. The germline V gene has CDR1 MDHEN and CDR2 SYDVKM. The CDR3 reads CASSRGGVPGNTIYF. For the CDR3, the DNA is TGTGCCAGCAGTCGAGGGGGCGTACCTGGAAACACCATATATTTT.

In its sample, this clone was seen once. The chain couples TRBV2 to TRBJ2-7, with D possibly TRBD1 on 5 matching bases. This CDR3 has 12 residues. Between the trimmed V and J ends, which lost 6 bases and 4 bases, there was a span of 10 bases. Germline V gene data show CDR1 as SNHLY and CDR2 as FYNNEI. The CDR3 DNA reads TGTGCCAGCAGGTTAGCAGGGTACGAGCAGTACTTC. Amino acids: CASRLAGYEQYF.

The J gene is TRBJ2-7, the V gene TRBV28; D remains unclear. V lost 3 bases, J lost 2 bases, and 5 bases lay in between. Germline CDR1 reads MDHEN; CDR2 reads SYDVKM. This CDR3 has 12 amino acids. CDR3 DNA: TGTGCCAGCAGTTTTGGGACCTACGAGCAGTACTTC. Residues: CASSFGTYEQYF.